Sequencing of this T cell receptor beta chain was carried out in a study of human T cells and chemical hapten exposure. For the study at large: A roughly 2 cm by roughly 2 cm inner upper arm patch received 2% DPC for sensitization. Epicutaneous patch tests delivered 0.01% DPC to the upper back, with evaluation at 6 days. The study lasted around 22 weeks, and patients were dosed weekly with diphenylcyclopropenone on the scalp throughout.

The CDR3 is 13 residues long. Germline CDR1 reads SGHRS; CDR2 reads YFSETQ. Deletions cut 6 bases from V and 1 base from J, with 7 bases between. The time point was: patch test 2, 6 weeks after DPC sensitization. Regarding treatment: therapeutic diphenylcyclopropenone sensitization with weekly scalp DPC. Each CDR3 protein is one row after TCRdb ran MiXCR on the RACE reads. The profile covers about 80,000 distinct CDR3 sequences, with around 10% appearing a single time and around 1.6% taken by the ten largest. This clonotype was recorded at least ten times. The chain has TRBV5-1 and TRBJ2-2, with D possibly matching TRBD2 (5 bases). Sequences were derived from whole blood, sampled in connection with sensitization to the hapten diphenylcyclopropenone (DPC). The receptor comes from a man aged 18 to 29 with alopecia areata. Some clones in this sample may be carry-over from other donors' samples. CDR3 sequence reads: CASTSGNTGELFF. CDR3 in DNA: TGCGCCAGCACCAGCGGGAACACCGGGGAGCTGTTTTTT.